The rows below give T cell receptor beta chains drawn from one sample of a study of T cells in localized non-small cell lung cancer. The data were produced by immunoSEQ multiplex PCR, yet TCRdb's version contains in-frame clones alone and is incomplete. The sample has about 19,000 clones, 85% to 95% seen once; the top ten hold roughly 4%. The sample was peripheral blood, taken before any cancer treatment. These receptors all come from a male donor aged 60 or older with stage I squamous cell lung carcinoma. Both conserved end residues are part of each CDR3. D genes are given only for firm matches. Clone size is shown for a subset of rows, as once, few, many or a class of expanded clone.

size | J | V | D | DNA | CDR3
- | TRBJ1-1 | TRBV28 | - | TGTGCCAGCAGTTTATATGTTAAGGTAGGGGCTTTCTTT | CASSLYVKVGAFF
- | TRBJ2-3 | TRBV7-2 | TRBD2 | TGTGCCAGCAGTACTTTCGCAGCGGGGACCACAGATACGCAGTATTTT | CASSTFAAGTTDTQYF
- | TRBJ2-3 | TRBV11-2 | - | TGTGCCAGAAGCCCCCCAACCCCAACAGATACGCAGTATTTT | CARSPPTPTDTQYF
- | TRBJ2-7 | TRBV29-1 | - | TGCAGCGTTGCCCACAGCTCCTACGAGCAGTACTTC | CSVAHSSYEQYF
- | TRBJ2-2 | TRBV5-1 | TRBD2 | TGCGCCAGCAGCTTTAGCGGGAGTAATATCGGGGAGCTGTTTTTT | CASSFSGSNIGELFF
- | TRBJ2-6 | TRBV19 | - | TGTGCCAGTAGGTCCCCCACCTTCGGTGGGGCCAACGTCCTGACTTTC | CASRSPTFGGANVLTF
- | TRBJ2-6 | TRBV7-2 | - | TGTGCCAGCAGCGAATCTGGGGCCAACGTCCTGACTTTC | CASSESGANVLTF
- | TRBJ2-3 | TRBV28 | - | TGTGCCAGCAGTTACCGCCTCCGGGGGTGGGCAGATACGCAGTATTTT | CASSYRLRGWADTQYF
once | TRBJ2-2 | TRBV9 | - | TGTGCCAGCAGCGTAAGGACAAACCCCACCGGGGAGCTGTTTTTT | CASSVRTNPTGELFF
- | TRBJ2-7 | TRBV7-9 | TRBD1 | TGTGCCAGCAGCTTAGGCCGGGACAGAACATACGAGCAGTACTTC | CASSLGRDRTYEQYF
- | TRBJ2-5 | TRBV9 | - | TGTGCCAGCAGCGTAGGGGGAGGGGGAGCCTCCGGCCTACAAGAGACCCAGTACTTC | CASSVGGGGASGLQETQYF
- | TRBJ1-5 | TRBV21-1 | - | TGTGCCAGCAGCAAAGGAGGTTGGAATAGGGACAGGGACAATCAGCCCCAGCATTTT | CASSKGGWNRDRDNQPQHF
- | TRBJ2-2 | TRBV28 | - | TGTGCCAGCAGTTTCCCCAGGGTAGGGTCCGGGGAGCTGTTTTTT | CASSFPRVGSGELFF
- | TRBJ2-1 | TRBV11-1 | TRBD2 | TGTGCCAGCAGCAGCGGGGGTTACAATGAGCAGTTCTTC | CASSSGGYNEQFF
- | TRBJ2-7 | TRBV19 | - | TGTGCCAGTAGTGCCCTAGGACTTACCTACGAGCAGTACTTC | CASSALGLTYEQYF
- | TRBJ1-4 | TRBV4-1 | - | TGCGCCAGCAGCCACATATGGCCATCAACTAATGAAAAACTGTTTTTT | CASSHIWPSTNEKLFF
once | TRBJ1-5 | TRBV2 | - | TGTGCCAGCAGTGAAGGGACTGTAAATCAGCCCCAGCATTTT | CASSEGTVNQPQHF
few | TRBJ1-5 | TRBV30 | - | TGTGCCTGGAAAGGCGGACGGAACAATCAGCCCCAGCATTTT | CAWKGGRNNQPQHF
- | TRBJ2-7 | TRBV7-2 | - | TGTGCCAGCAGCCCCTTAGCGGTTTCCTACGAGCAGTACTTC | CASSPLAVSYEQYF
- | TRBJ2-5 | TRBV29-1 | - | TGCAGCGTTGATGGGGTGACACAGGAGACCCAGTACTTC | CSVDGVTQETQYF
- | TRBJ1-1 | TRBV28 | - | TGTGCCAGCAAAACCTCCCTCGACAGGAACACTGAAGCTTTCTTT | CASKTSLDRNTEAFF
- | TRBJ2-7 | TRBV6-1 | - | TGTGCCAGCAGTGAAGCGCTTGCATATCCCTACGAGCAGTACTTC | CASSEALAYPYEQYF
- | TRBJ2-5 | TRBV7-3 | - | TGTGCCAGCAGCTCCTCCCAGGAAGAGACCCAGTACTTC | CASSSSQEETQYF
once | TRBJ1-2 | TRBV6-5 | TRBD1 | TGTGCCAGCAGAGGACAGGGGAGAACGGGCTACACCTTC | CASRGQGRTGYTF
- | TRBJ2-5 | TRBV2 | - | TGTGCCAGCGGGATAGCGGAAGAGACCCAGTACTTC | CASGIAEETQYF
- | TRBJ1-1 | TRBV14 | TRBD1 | TGTGCCAGCAGCCAAACGGACAGGGAGCCGGCTTTCTTT | CASSQTDREPAFF
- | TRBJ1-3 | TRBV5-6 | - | TGTGCCAGCAGTTTAGGAGGCTCTGGAAACACCATATATTTT | CASSLGGSGNTIYF
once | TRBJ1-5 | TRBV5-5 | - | TGTGCCAGCAGCTTAAACGAGGTGCAACCCCAGCATTTT | CASSLNEVQPQHF
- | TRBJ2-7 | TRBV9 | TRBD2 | TGTGCCAGCAGCCCGTCGACTGGAGCGGGAGGGGATGAGCAGTACTTC | CASSPSTGAGGDEQYF
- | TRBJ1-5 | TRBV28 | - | TGTGCCAGCATAGGGGCTTATCAGCCCCAGCATTTT | CASIGAYQPQHF
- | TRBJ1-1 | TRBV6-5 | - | TGTGCCAGCAGTCGATTAGGGGGGGACACTGAAGCTTTCTTT | CASSRLGGDTEAFF
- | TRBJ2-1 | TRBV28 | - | TGTGCCAGCAGTTTTAAAACTGAGCAGTTCTTC | CASSFKTEQFF
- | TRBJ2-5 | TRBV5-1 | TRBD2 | TGCGCCAGCAGCTTGGGACGCGGGAGGGCCCTCGGGGAGACCCAGTACTTC | CASSLGRGRALGETQYF
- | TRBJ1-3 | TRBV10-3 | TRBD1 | TGTGCCATCAGTGACGGACAGGCGACTGGAAACACCATATATTTT | CAISDGQATGNTIYF
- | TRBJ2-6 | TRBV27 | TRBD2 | TGTGCCAGCAGTTCCGCGGGCTTCTTGGGGGGGGACGGTACTCACTCTGGGGCCAACGTCCTGACTTTC | CASSSAGFLGGDGTHSGANVLTF
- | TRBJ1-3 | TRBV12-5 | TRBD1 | TGTGCTAGTGGTTTGGGAGGGGACAGCCGCTCTGGAAACACCATATATTTT | CASGLGGDSRSGNTIYF
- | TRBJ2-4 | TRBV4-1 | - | TGCGCCAGCAGCCAAGGGGGATCTAATTTATACATTCAGTACTTC | CASSQGGSNLYIQYF
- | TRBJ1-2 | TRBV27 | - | TGTGCCAGCAGTTTATCCGAGGGCGGGGGAAACACCTTC | CASSLSEGGGNTF
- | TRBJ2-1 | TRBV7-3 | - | TGTGCCAGCAGCATTATAGCATCTAGCTCCTACAATGAGCAGTTCTTC | CASSIIASSSYNEQFF
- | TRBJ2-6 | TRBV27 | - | TGTGCCAGCAGTTTCGGGGGGCTCCCCTCTGGGGCCAACGTCCTGACTTTC | CASSFGGLPSGANVLTF
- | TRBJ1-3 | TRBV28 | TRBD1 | TGTGCCAGCAGCTCCGGGACAGGGGGCGTATCTGGAAACACCATATATTTT | CASSSGTGGVSGNTIYF
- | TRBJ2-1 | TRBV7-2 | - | TGTGCCAGCAGCTTAGCGGGACCCTCCGAGTATGAGCAGTTCTTC | CASSLAGPSEYEQFF
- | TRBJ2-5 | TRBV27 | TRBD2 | TGTGCCAGCTCCCCTCCAGCGGGAGGGCCTGAGACCCAGTACTTC | CASSPPAGGPETQYF
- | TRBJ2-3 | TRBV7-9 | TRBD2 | TGTGCCAGCAGCGCGGGACTAGCGACAGATACGCAGTATTTT | CASSAGLATDTQYF
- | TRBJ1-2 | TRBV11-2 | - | TGTGCCAGCAGCTTAGAGGGCAGGGGTTATGGCTACACCTTC | CASSLEGRGYGYTF
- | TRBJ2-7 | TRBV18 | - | TGTGCCAGCTCACCAGGACTTTCAAGCTCCTACGAGCAGTACTTC | CASSPGLSSSYEQYF
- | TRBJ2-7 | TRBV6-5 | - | TGTGCCAGCAGCCGACCCCGAGGGGTATCATACGAGCAGTACTTC | CASSRPRGVSYEQYF
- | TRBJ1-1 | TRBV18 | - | TGTGCCAGCTCTGAGCAGGGGTCCCCCCAGGGAGCTTTCTTT | CASSEQGSPQGAFF
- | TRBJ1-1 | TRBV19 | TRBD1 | TGTGCCAGTAGTCCGAGGACAGGGAACAAGGGAACTGAAGCTTTCTTT | CASSPRTGNKGTEAFF
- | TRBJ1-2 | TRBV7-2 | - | TGTGCCAGCAGCCCCGGGGGGACGGTAGACTATGGCTACACCTTC | CASSPGGTVDYGYTF
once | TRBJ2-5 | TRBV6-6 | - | TGTGCCAGCAGTTACAGGGGCAGGCTAGAAGAGACCCAGTACTTC | CASSYRGRLEETQYF
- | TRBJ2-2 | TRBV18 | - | TGTGCCAGCTCCCCAGGGATCTTACCGAACACCGGGGAGCTGTTTTTT | CASSPGILPNTGELFF
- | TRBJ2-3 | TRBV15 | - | TGTGCCACCAGCAGCGGAACTAGCACAGATACGCAGTATTTT | CATSSGTSTDTQYF
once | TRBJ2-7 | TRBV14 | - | TGTGCCAGCAGCCAAGACTTAGACAGGACCTACGAGCAGTACTTC | CASSQDLDRTYEQYF